A single sample is the source of the 17 T cell receptor beta chains below, sequenced in a study of preoperative IRX-2 immunotherapy in early breast cancer. The sample's treatment: preoperative locoregional IRX-2 cytokine immunotherapy. Clones were read by immunoSEQ multiplex PCR, and TCRdb kept only the in-frame ones, dropping some. This sample yields roughly 30,000 clones, of which around four fifths are seen a single time; just under 2.5% belongs to the top ten. Sequenced material: lymph node tissue, taken from a patient treated with IRX-2 immunotherapy. These TCRs come from a human donor with breast cancer.

J is TRBJ1-5 and V is TRBV19, with TRBD1 identical over 12 bases. J was trimmed by 2 bases and V by 4 bases; bases with no gene match: 3. Germline values: CDR1 LNHDA, CDR2 SQIVND (reference sequence). CDR3 length: 16 residues. In nucleotides, the CDR3 is TGTGCCAGTAGTAGGGGGACAGGGGGCGGCAATCAGCCCCAGCATTTT. This gives the protein CASSRGTGGGNQPQHF.

V and J are TRBV10-1 and TRBJ2-2; D gene unclear. The V end was cut by 6 bases, the J end by 1 base, with 9 bases between. The germline V gene encodes CDR1 WNHNN and CDR2 SYGVQD (reference sequence). The CDR3 totals 14 residues. CDR3 in DNA: TGCGCCAGCAGACAACACATGAACACCGGGGAGCTGTTTTTT. Amino acid sequence: CASRQHMNTGELFF.

The chain carries TRBV29-1 and TRBJ1-4, with a tentative D call TRBD1 (5 bases). The length of the CDR3 is 13 residues. Germline V gene sequence: CDR1 SQVTM, CDR2 ANQGSEA. With 4 bases removed from V and 6 bases from J, the gap between germline ends came to 12 bases. CDR3 nucleotides: TGCAGCGTTGGTAAAGGGACGGATGAAAAACTGTTTTTT. This sequence encodes CSVGKGTDEKLFF.

CDR3 sequence reads: CASSTTGGRNTGELFF. The CDR3 coding sequence is TGTGCCAGTAGCACTACAGGGGGCCGGAACACCGGGGAGCTGTTTTTT. The genes are TRBV19 and TRBJ2-2, with TRBD1 matching 9 bases. The CDR3 runs 16 residues. Germline trimming cut 6 bases from V and 1 base from J; bases unmatched to any gene: 6. Germline loops: CDR1 LNHDA, CDR2 SQIVND (reference sequence). Together with reference TRBV19 and TRBJ2-2, the CDR3 gives the full variable domain: DGGITQSPKYLFRKEGQNVTLSCEQNLNHDAMYWYRQDPGQGLRLIYYSQIVNDFQKGDIAEGYSVSREKKESFPLTVTSAQKNPTAFYLCASSTTGGRNTGELFFGEGSRLTVL.

This clone is deemed large (0.1 to 1%). V usage is TRBV11-3 and J usage is TRBJ2-1; D gene ambiguous. Trimming removed 5 bases at V and 5 bases at J, with 16 bases between. From germline, CDR1 is SGHNT and CDR2 YENEEA. This CDR3 comprises 15 residues. DNA of the CDR3: TGTGCCAGCAGCCAAGCCGCCATTTTTGACAATGAGCAGTTCTTC. It yields the protein CASSQAAIFDNEQFF. The variable domain in full, completed from reference TRBV11-3 and TRBJ2-1, reads EAGVVQSPRYKIIEKKQPVAFWCNPISGHNTLYWYLQNLGQGPELLIRYENEEAVDDSQLPKDRFSAERLKGVDSTLKIQPAELGDSAVYLCASSQAAIFDNEQFFGPGTRLTVL.

This chain connects TRBV19 to TRBJ1-2; tentative D call: TRBD1 (6 bases). There are 13 residues in the CDR3. Per the germline V gene, CDR1 is LNHDA and CDR2 is SQIVND (reference sequence). V gave up 9 bases and J gave up 2 bases, with 13 bases separating them. In DNA, the CDR3 is TGTGCCAGAGATTCGGACAGAAACTATGGCTACACCTTC. Translated, it gives CARDSDRNYGYTF.

This clone was picked up a small number of times. This chain joins TRBV19 and TRBJ1-3; D ambiguous. Germline V gene data show CDR1 as LNHDA and CDR2 as SQIVND (reference sequence). V was trimmed by 4 bases and J by 4 bases, leaving 8 bases between them. The CDR3 consists of 13 residues. CDR3 in amino acids: CASSKISGNTIYF. In DNA form, the CDR3 reads TGTGCCAGTAGTAAAATCTCCGGAAACACCATATATTTT.

The rearrangement joins TRBV10-3 to TRBJ2-5; D gene unclear. The V gene's germline CDR1 is ENHRY and CDR2 SYGVKD. This CDR3 has 12 amino acids. The V gene lost 2 bases and the J gene lost 5 bases, with 6 bases spanning the gap. CDR3 coding DNA: TGTGCCATCAGTGAGCCCGCGGAGACCCAGTACTTC. Translating it yields CAISEPAETQYF.

The V and J genes are TRBV28 and TRBJ2-1; D unresolved. Per germline, CDR1 MDHEN and CDR2 SYDVKM. CDR3 length: 12 amino acids. The V end was cut by 1 base, the J end by 7 bases, with 5 bases between. The CDR3 nucleotides read TGTGCCAGCAGTTTATTCTTTAATGAGCAGTTCTTC. Translating gives CASSLFFNEQFF.

V is TRBV7-4 and J is TRBJ1-1; a weak D match, TRBD1 (5 bases). The germline V gene has CDR1 SGHVT and CDR2 SQSDAQ. CDR3 size: 15 residues. The V end lost 2 bases, the J end lost 5 bases, and 15 bases lay between the germline ends. CDR3 DNA sequence: TGTGCCAGCAGCTTATATCCCCGGGGCGGAACTGAAGCTTTCTTT. Translated, it gives CASSLYPRGGTEAFF.

This clone was observed a few times. The chain couples TRBV6-8 to TRBJ1-4; 7 bases are shared with TRBD1. This CDR3 is built from 14 residues. The germline CDR1 and CDR2 sequences are MNHGY and SAAAGT. V lost 11 bases to trimming and J lost 3 bases; unmatched junction nucleotides: 9. The CDR3 protein is CASTGSPPNEKLFF. The DNA of the CDR3 is TGTGCCTCGACAGGGAGTCCACCTAATGAAAAACTGTTTTTT.

This chain uses TRBV5-1 with TRBJ2-7; D call uncertain. V lost 7 bases to trimming and J lost 4 bases, with 21 bases between them. Germline CDR1 is SGHRS and CDR2 is YFSETQ. The CDR3 extends over 15 amino acids. Here the CDR3 reads CASCTPGVQAYEQYF. The CDR3 nucleotides read TGCGCCAGCTGCACTCCCGGTGTGCAAGCATACGAGCAGTACTTC.

This clone was counted a single time. This rearrangement joins TRBV4-1 to TRBJ2-2; 9 positions match TRBD2. The length of the CDR3 is 17 residues. Germline-derived CDR1 and CDR2 are MGHRA and YSYEKL. Trimming removed 4 bases from V and 6 bases from J; junction bases left unmatched: 12. The CDR3 loop is CASSPLATAGGAGELFF. The CDR3 DNA reads as TGCGCCAGCAGCCCCTTAGCAACGGCGGGAGGGGCCGGGGAGCTGTTTTTT.

The rearrangement uses TRBV6-8 and TRBJ1-1, with TRBD1 matching over 8 bases. The ends lost 6 bases at V and 4 bases at J; junction bases unmatched: 7. The CDR3 covers 14 residues. Looked up from germline, CDR1 is MNHGY and CDR2 is SAAAGT. The CDR3 loop is CASSFGQGFTEAFF. For the CDR3, the DNA is TGTGCCAGCAGCTTCGGACAGGGTTTCACTGAAGCTTTCTTT.

This chain links TRBV29-1 with TRBJ1-2; D unresolved. The germline CDR1 and CDR2 sequences are SQVTM and ANQGSEA. The CDR3 consists of 12 residues. V shed 7 bases and J shed 4 bases, with 13 bases lying between them. CDR3 nucleotides: TGCAGCGCTCGGACCCTCCTCTATGGCTACACCTTC. Amino acid sequence: CSARTLLYGYTF.

The chain links TRBV30 to TRBJ1-2, with D hard to call. This CDR3 region has 11 residues. Trimming took 2 bases from V and 7 from J, leaving 8 bases between them. Germline V lookup: CDR1 GTSNPN, CDR2 SVGIG (reference sequence). The CDR3 region has the DNA TGTGCCTGGAGTCAGAGGGCTGGCTACACCTTC. This sequence encodes CAWSQRAGYTF. Filled out from reference TRBV30 and TRBJ1-2, the complete variable domain reads SQTIHQWPATLVQPVGSPLSLECTVEGTSNPNLYWYRQAAGRGLQLLFYSVGIGQISSEVPQNLSASRPQDRQFILSSKKLLLSDSGFYLCAWSQRAGYTFGSGTRLTVV.

The chain employs TRBV18 and TRBJ1-5, with unresolved D. Trimming pared 8 bases from V and 3 bases from J, leaving 11 bases between. Germline V gene lookup returns CDR1 KGHSH and CDR2 LQKENI. The CDR3 runs to 13 residues. CDR3 sequence: CASAGGFNQPQHF. In DNA, the CDR3 is TGTGCCAGCGCGGGAGGTTTCAATCAGCCCCAGCATTTT.